Listed below are T cell receptor beta chains from one sample, sequenced in a study of Graves' ophthalmopathy and Graves' hyperthyroidism. TCRdb independently ran MiXCR on the multiplex PCR reads; one entry per CDR3 protein. The sample includes around 470,000 distinct CDR3 sequences, roughly 14% of them seen just once. The material sequenced was blood. All receptors come from a woman in her twenties or thirties with Graves' ophthalmopathy. Each CDR3 is given without its conserved first and last residue. Each record gives: V gene, CDR3 protein.

v_gene: TRBV18
CDR3aa: ASSLTGDRGYT

v_gene: TRBV12-3/TRBV12-4
CDR3aa: ASSLGGANSYEQY

v_gene: TRBV6-1
CDR3aa: ASTGGIKNSPLH

v_gene: TRBV9
CDR3aa: ASSPGLATDTQY

v_gene: TRBV7-3
CDR3aa: ASSLISGRARETQY

v_gene: TRBV6-2/TRBV6-3
CDR3aa: ASTWTGAWNSPLH

v_gene: TRBV28
CDR3aa: ASSPAGAGATGELF

v_gene: TRBV7-2
CDR3aa: ASSLAAGGSEQY

v_gene: TRBV30
CDR3aa: AWSQGYSGELF

v_gene: TRBV5-6
CDR3aa: ASSLDGHRDTEAF

v_gene: TRBV28
CDR3aa: ASSLHTNSNQPQH

v_gene: TRBV6-1
CDR3aa: ASSVRLAGGRNTGELF

v_gene: TRBV6-5
CDR3aa: ASSYAREGTEAF

v_gene: TRBV29-1
CDR3aa: SVQDREVGNIKY

v_gene: TRBV27
CDR3aa: ASSPYAGTGRAGANVLT

v_gene: TRBV30
CDR3aa: AWVPGFGNTEAF

v_gene: TRBV27
CDR3aa: ASSLYRTGRNTGELF

v_gene: TRBV5-6
CDR3aa: ASSGGQGEFAEAF

v_gene: TRBV12-3/TRBV12-4
CDR3aa: ASKRGRRDTEAF

v_gene: TRBV19
CDR3aa: ASSIGNSYEQY

v_gene: TRBV7-8
CDR3aa: ASSRLDRGLYEQY

v_gene: TRBV20-1
CDR3aa: SASEDEAF

v_gene: TRBV12-3/TRBV12-4
CDR3aa: ASRPHIFQGNYGYT

v_gene: TRBV11-2
CDR3aa: ASSSTGAVPTEAF

v_gene: TRBV5-1
CDR3aa: ASSPAEGPYEQY

v_gene: TRBV30
CDR3aa: AWSRASEVGELF

v_gene: TRBV6-2/TRBV6-3
CDR3aa: ASSYSVAKNIKY

v_gene: TRBV5-5
CDR3aa: ASSRTSGGELF

v_gene: TRBV15
CDR3aa: ATSRLKNTEAF

v_gene: TRBV27
CDR3aa: ASSWVAGGANGYT

v_gene: TRBV11-1
CDR3aa: ASSSLVGSSGRETQY

v_gene: TRBV5-1
CDR3aa: ASSLDSYGYT

v_gene: TRBV6-5
CDR3aa: ASSYWPHRNGIETQY

v_gene: TRBV6-1
CDR3aa: ACAGQGGQTQY

v_gene: TRBV6-4
CDR3aa: ASSDSREGTGELF

v_gene: TRBV6-1
CDR3aa: ASTQSIQETQY

v_gene: TRBV11-2
CDR3aa: ASSPSPVRGVGETQY

v_gene: TRBV6-1
CDR3aa: ASSDSTGMVAKNIQY

v_gene: TRBV7-3
CDR3aa: ASSLSGGSGRGNEQY

v_gene: TRBV20-1
CDR3aa: SASGGLGDKQY

v_gene: TRBV28
CDR3aa: ASRRGTHYEQY

v_gene: TRBV6-1
CDR3aa: ASSLATGYNSPLH

v_gene: TRBV11-1
CDR3aa: ASSLPTGGWSGANVLT

v_gene: TRBV14
CDR3aa: ASSQGRGGSHEQY

v_gene: TRBV4-1
CDR3aa: ASSQDKINSPLH

v_gene: TRBV29-1
CDR3aa: SVEAPPKGPSETQY

v_gene: TRBV4-1
CDR3aa: ASSQDVDNNQPQH

v_gene: TRBV6-5
CDR3aa: ASGNRGLPQH

v_gene: TRBV30
CDR3aa: AWSKHRVREQY

v_gene: TRBV2
CDR3aa: ASSERAFPSYEQY

v_gene: TRBV7-3
CDR3aa: ASSLDWRTGELF

v_gene: TRBV4-1
CDR3aa: ASSHLGTAEAF

v_gene: TRBV5-1
CDR3aa: ASSEGRTLNTEAF

v_gene: TRBV20-1
CDR3aa: SALEIRGGRVTEAF

v_gene: TRBV12-3/TRBV12-4
CDR3aa: ASSFRGPLASPIQETQY

v_gene: TRBV5-1
CDR3aa: ASSLVLGTGELF

v_gene: TRBV12-3/TRBV12-4
CDR3aa: AINGPGQETQY

v_gene: TRBV5-1
CDR3aa: ASSLGREGGEQY

v_gene: TRBV12-3/TRBV12-4
CDR3aa: ASSVGASEQY

v_gene: TRBV15
CDR3aa: ATSGAGSGNTIY